Listed below are T cell receptor beta chains from one sample, sequenced in a study of T cell responses to AZD1222 COVID-19 vaccine. TCRdb keeps only in-frame clones here, not all; method: immunoSEQ multiplex PCR. The sample has around 78,000 clones, 90% seen once; the top ten hold 3% to 3.5%. This material consisted of peripheral blood, taken 28 days after the second AZD1222 dose. The receptors were sampled from an adult who received the AZD1222 COVID-19 vaccine. CDR3s include the opening cysteine and the closing phenylalanine or tryptophan. The D gene is left open where the match is weak. Clone size is not always given. Where it is, it says once, few, many or a class for expanded clones.

.	TRBV9	TRBD1	TRBJ1-4	CASSPTGAGEKLFF	TGTGCCAGCAGCCCTACAGGGGCGGGTGAAAAACTGTTTTTT
.	TRBV30	.	TRBJ1-2	CAWSPGVTGYTF	TGTGCCTGGAGCCCAGGGGTAACTGGCTACACCTTC
.	TRBV30	TRBD1	TRBJ1-1	CAWSVNRGAFF	TGTGCCTGGAGCGTCAACAGGGGAGCTTTCTTT
.	TRBV20-1	TRBD1	TRBJ1-1	CSASSNRGGGGFGNTEAFF	TGCAGTGCTAGTTCGAACAGGGGAGGCGGGGGTTTCGGGAACACTGAAGCTTTCTTT
.	TRBV20-1	TRBD1	TRBJ1-4	CSASEGQGGGNEKLFF	TGCAGTGCTAGTGAGGGACAGGGTGGGGGCAATGAAAAACTGTTTTTT
.	TRBV5-5	.	TRBJ1-1	CASSPQTNTEAFF	TGTGCCAGCAGCCCCCAAACGAACACTGAAGCTTTCTTT
.	TRBV10-3	TRBD1	TRBJ1-5	CATLPGQGDQPQHF	TGTGCCACCCTACCGGGACAGGGAGATCAGCCCCAGCATTTT
.	TRBV29-1	TRBD1	TRBJ1-2	CSVGTGGGGYTF	TGCAGCGTTGGGACAGGGGGGGGTGGCTACACCTTC
.	TRBV30	.	TRBJ2-5	CAWSPGTYKETQYF	TGTGCCTGGAGTCCCGGGACTTATAAAGAGACCCAGTACTTC
.	TRBV21-1	.	TRBJ1-5	CASSFTGGLDNQPQHF	TGTGCCAGCAGCTTTACAGGGGGGTTAGACAATCAGCCCCAGCATTTT
.	TRBV6-5	.	TRBJ1-3	CASTSNSGNTIYF	TGTGCCAGCACCTCGAACTCTGGAAACACCATATATTTT
.	TRBV2	.	TRBJ1-1	CASSQGNSDTEAFF	TGTGCCAGCAGCCAGGGGAATTCGGACACTGAAGCTTTCTTT
.	TRBV2	.	TRBJ1-2	CASSAGGIYGYTF	TGTGCCAGCAGTGCGGGCGGGATCTATGGCTACACCTTC
few	TRBV11-3	.	TRBJ1-3	CASSSRGVGGVSGNTIYF	TGTGCCAGCAGCTCCCGCGGGGTCGGGGGCGTCTCTGGAAACACCATATATTTT
.	TRBV18	.	TRBJ2-2	CASSPVSTRIGELFF	TGTGCCAGCTCACCAGTCTCGACCCGTATCGGGGAGCTGTTTTTT
.	TRBV29-1	.	TRBJ2-3	CSVAFLPGPDTQYF	TGCAGCGTAGCTTTTCTCCCGGGGCCAGATACGCAGTATTTT
.	TRBV30	.	TRBJ1-2	CAWSPQGLYGYTF	TGTGCCTGGAGTCCACAGGGCTTATATGGCTACACCTTC
.	TRBV6-5	.	TRBJ1-2	CASSPEGGGYGGYTF	TGTGCCAGCAGCCCCGAGGGAGGGGGGTACGGCGGCTACACCTTC
.	TRBV5-4	.	TRBJ2-7	CASSLVGRSSYEQYF	TGTGCCAGCAGCTTGGTTGGAAGGAGCTCCTACGAGCAGTACTTC
.	TRBV25-1	TRBD1	TRBJ1-3	CASSASSGQGKTGNTIYF	TGTGCCAGCAGTGCCTCATCCGGACAGGGGAAAACTGGAAACACCATATATTTT
.	TRBV14	TRBD1	TRBJ2-4	CASSPQLGQGSGNIQYF	TGTGCCAGCAGCCCACAACTGGGACAGGGCTCGGGAAACATTCAGTACTTC
.	TRBV5-1	TRBD1	TRBJ2-7	CASSPETGPFYEQYF	TGCGCCAGCAGCCCAGAGACAGGGCCTTTCTACGAGCAGTACTTC
.	TRBV7-8	.	TRBJ2-5	CASSSSRGETQYF	TGTGCCAGCAGCTCAAGCAGGGGAGAGACCCAGTACTTC
.	TRBV9	TRBD1	TRBJ2-2	CASSPFQGALDTGELFF	TGTGCCAGCAGCCCATTTCAGGGGGCTCTAGACACCGGGGAGCTGTTTTTT
.	TRBV19	.	TRBJ2-7	CASSMRPGPHYEQYF	TGTGCCAGTAGTATGCGGCCAGGCCCTCACTACGAGCAGTACTTC